Included here is one T cell receptor (beta chain) sequence, with context. This clonotype was seen many times. Its antigen remains unidentified. Base qualities are not at hand, and no much larger clone is one base apart. These data originate in a study of blood T cells in healthy people across ages (dated by TCRdb to 2015 to 2017). Notes on the research overall: In model experiments, roughly one uniquely barcoded TCR beta cDNA molecule per two T cells was captured by template switching. Age-related changes in TCR beta repertoire diversity were measured in the study by deep sequencing normalized with unique cDNA molecular identifiers. The donors were split into four age groups: young (average about 16 years), middle-aged (about 40), aged (62) and long-lived (over 80). Donors of different ages were randomly distributed across sequencing lanes to avoid experimental bias. The study analyzed two additional independent replicas of 1 million unique cDNA reads from the same blood draw for two donors, one aged 18 to 29 and one aged 80 or older.

The library was prepared using 5' RACE. TCRdb names Illumina HiSeq 2500 as the instrument used. A second PCR of roughly 6 to 11 cycles was run with a J-beta primer mix and a sample-barcoded 5' primer. A unique molecular identifier was introduced onto each TCR beta cDNA molecule by a template-switch 5' adaptor carrying 12 random nucleotides. Each sample yielded at least 3 million CDR3-containing paired-end reads. First-strand cDNA synthesis was performed from all RNA using the Mint cDNA synthesis kit, with priming by a TRBC-specific oligonucleotide. Following uracil-DNA glycosylase treatment, all cDNA underwent a first 18-cycle PCR with the universal primers M1SS and BC2_uni_R. As for how the authors treated the data: Normalization of each sample was performed by random selection of 1 million high-quality reads, each carrying a distinct molecular identifier. Reads with shared molecular identifiers were discarded instead of being binned into consensus sequences. MiTCR, run with a Q25 quality threshold and the strictest error-elimination algorithm, handled CDR3 identification, clonotype clustering and error correction. A nonparametric unseen species model using Euler transformation provided a lower-bound estimate of total TCR beta diversity. In-frame beta chains were kept once TCRdb had trimmed the public reads at Q25 with fastp and called clones with MiXCR. Entries are consolidated by CDR3 protein sequence, retaining the most common genes and DNA. These V and J calls rely on TCRdb rather than the paper's analysis. This sample gives around 580,000 distinct CDR3 sequences in total; 40% to 50% of them show up just once. The top ten hold about 22% of the sample.

Donors were 30 to 45 systemically healthy Caucasian individuals from Russia aged roughly 6 to 90 years. About 10 milliliters of peripheral blood were collected from each donor into EDTA-treated Vacutainer tubes. PBMCs were isolated by Ficoll-Paque density-gradient centrifugation, with at least 7 million obtained per sample. Total RNA was extracted from PBMCs with Trizol reagent, with at least 6 micrograms obtained per sample. Naive CD45RAhigh/CD27high T cell percentages were measured by flow cytometry on a PBMC aliquot from every donor. Broader findings and caveats from the paper: A strong correlation was found between observed TCR beta diversity and the percentage of naive T cells measured by flow cytometry. Compared with the aged group, the long-lived group had more naive CD4+ T cells, fewer expanded clones and increased TCR diversity, a pattern suggesting age selection. Estimates of total diversity based on one million sequenced T cells were considered lower bounds and underestimates. Because profiling used bulk unsorted PBMCs, naive and antigen-experienced compartments could not be compared conclusively. As age increased, observed TCR beta diversity per million T cells dropped in a roughly linear way, and a significant reduction was already evident by age 40. Because donor CMV infection status was unknown, age-related changes in expanded clonotypes were potentially confounded.

Based on the germline V gene, the CDR1 and CDR2 sequences are ENHRY and SYGVKD. The junction shows trimming of 10 bases on V and 5 bases on J, and the gene matches do not reach 6 bases of it. The CDR3 holds 13 amino acids from the cysteine to the phenylalanine. The only DNA kept is the CDR3, 39 bases in frame from the first base. The chain was built from TRBV10-3 and TRBJ2-7; the junction holds 12 bases that match TRBD2. Sequencing input: blood. The receptor's source is a man older than 75 in good health. The DNA is TGTGCCACCGGACTAGCGGGGTCCAACGAGCAGTACTTC. Its amino acids are CATGLAGSNEQYF.